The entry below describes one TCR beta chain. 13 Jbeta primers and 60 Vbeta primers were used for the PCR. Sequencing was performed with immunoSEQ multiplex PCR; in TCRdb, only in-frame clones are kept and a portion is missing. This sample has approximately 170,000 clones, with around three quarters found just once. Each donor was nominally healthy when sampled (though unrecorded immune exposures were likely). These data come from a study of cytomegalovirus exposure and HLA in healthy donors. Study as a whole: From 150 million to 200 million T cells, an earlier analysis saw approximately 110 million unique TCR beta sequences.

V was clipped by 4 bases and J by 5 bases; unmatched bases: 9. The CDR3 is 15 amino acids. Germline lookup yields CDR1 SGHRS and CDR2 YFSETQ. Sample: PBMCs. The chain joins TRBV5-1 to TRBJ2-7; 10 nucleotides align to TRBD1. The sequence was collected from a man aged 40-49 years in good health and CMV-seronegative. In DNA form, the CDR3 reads TGCGCCAGCAGCCTCGCCGGGACAGGGGAGAACGAGCAGTACTTC. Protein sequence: CASSLAGTGENEQYF.